This is a list of T cell receptor beta chains from one sample in a study of neoadjuvant anti-PD-1 for oral cavity cancer. Data came from immunoSEQ multiplex PCR; TCRdb stores just in-frame clones and leaves some out. This sample has over 13,000 clones; 75% occur once, and the top ten carry around 2%. This sample comprised PBMCs, obtained after nivolumab (anti-PD-1) treatment. The source of these receptors is a person between 40 and 85 years old with oral cavity squamous cell carcinoma. Both conserved end residues are part of each CDR3. A D gene is named only where the DNA matches it firmly. Size is stated for part of the rows, as once, few or many counts, or as a class when the clone is expanded.

CDR3: CASSQVVSDLNSYNEQFF
DNA: TGTGCCAGCAGCCAAGTAGTTTCAGACCTAAACTCCTACAATGAGCAGTTCTTC
D: NA
J: TRBJ2-1
size: once
V: TRBV4-2

CDR3: CASSFFPGELFF
DNA: TGTGCCAGCAGCTTCTTCCCCGGGGAGCTGTTTTTT
D: NA
J: TRBJ2-2
size: NA
V: TRBV7-9

CDR3: CAWSYEYNSPLHF
DNA: TGTGCCTGGAGTTACGAATATAATTCACCCCTCCACTTT
D: NA
J: TRBJ1-6
size: few
V: TRBV30

CDR3: CASSSGQLNQPQHF
DNA: TGTGCCAGCAGCTCAGGACAGCTCAATCAGCCCCAGCATTTT
D: NA
J: TRBJ1-5
size: NA
V: TRBV7-8

CDR3: CASSLPADHRETQYF
DNA: TGTGCCAGCAGCTTACCTGCGGACCATAGGGAGACCCAGTACTTC
D: NA
J: TRBJ2-5
size: NA
V: TRBV7-6

CDR3: CASSSGQGAYEQYF
DNA: TGTGCCAGCAGCAGCGGACAGGGAGCCTACGAGCAGTACTTC
D: TRBD1
J: TRBJ2-7
size: NA
V: TRBV11-3

CDR3: CASSLLTWAPGNTIYF
DNA: TGTGCCAGCAGTTTATTGACCTGGGCCCCTGGAAACACCATATATTTT
D: NA
J: TRBJ1-3
size: NA
V: TRBV27

CDR3: CASSLGTSGGTDTQYF
DNA: TGTGCCAGCAGCTTGGGGACTAGCGGGGGGACGGATACGCAGTATTTT
D: TRBD2
J: TRBJ2-3
size: NA
V: TRBV7-9

CDR3: CASSKIEWRAPLQYF
DNA: TGCGCCAGCTCAAAAATTGAGTGGCGAGCCCCTTTGCAGTATTTT
D: NA
J: TRBJ2-3
size: NA
V: TRBV5-1

CDR3: CAISQPGQGMKETQYF
DNA: TGTGCCATCAGTCAACCGGGACAGGGCATGAAAGAGACCCAGTACTTC
D: TRBD1
J: TRBJ2-5
size: NA
V: TRBV10-3

CDR3: CASSNDRFNSPLHF
DNA: TGTGCCAGCAGTAATGACAGATTCAATTCACCCCTCCACTTT
D: NA
J: TRBJ1-6
size: NA
V: TRBV5-6

CDR3: CSATGTGSEKLFF
DNA: TGCAGCGCCACCGGGACAGGGAGCGAAAAACTGTTTTTT
D: TRBD1
J: TRBJ1-4
size: NA
V: TRBV29-1

CDR3: CASGQGEFVRPQHF
DNA: TGTGCCAGCGGGCAAGGGGAATTTGTCCGGCCCCAGCATTTT
D: NA
J: TRBJ1-5
size: NA
V: TRBV6-1

CDR3: CASSQERGRLAGNTDTQYF
DNA: TGCGCCAGCAGCCAAGAGAGGGGGAGGCTAGCGGGAAACACAGATACGCAGTATTTT
D: TRBD2
J: TRBJ2-3
size: NA
V: TRBV4-1

CDR3: CASRKGGLNTEAFF
DNA: TGTGCCAGCAGGAAAGGGGGCCTGAACACTGAAGCTTTCTTT
D: TRBD1
J: TRBJ1-1
size: NA
V: TRBV28

CDR3: CASMTLAVRTDTQYF
DNA: TGTGCCAGCATGACACTAGCGGTCCGCACAGATACGCAGTATTTT
D: TRBD2
J: TRBJ2-3
size: NA
V: TRBV2

CDR3: CASRRDRLTSEQYF
DNA: TGTGCCAGCAGAAGGGACAGGCTAACCAGTGAGCAGTACTTC
D: TRBD1
J: TRBJ2-7
size: NA
V: TRBV6-1

CDR3: CASSPGTGPFEPQHF
DNA: TGTGCCAGCAGTCCCGGGACAGGACCTTTTGAGCCCCAGCATTTT
D: TRBD1
J: TRBJ1-5
size: NA
V: TRBV28

CDR3: CASSVEIAGGPYNEQFF
DNA: TGTGCCAGCAGCGTAGAGATAGCGGGAGGGCCTTACAATGAGCAGTTCTTC
D: TRBD2
J: TRBJ2-1
size: NA
V: TRBV9

CDR3: CSVSAGTDTQYF
DNA: TGCAGCGTTTCGGCGGGCACAGATACGCAGTATTTT
D: NA
J: TRBJ2-3
size: NA
V: TRBV29-1

CDR3: CASSIKTAGNYGYTF
DNA: TGTGCCAGTAGTATTAAGACAGCCGGTAACTATGGCTACACCTTC
D: NA
J: TRBJ1-2
size: NA
V: TRBV19

CDR3: CASRDTGIQPQHF
DNA: TGTGCCAGCAGAGACACAGGGATTCAGCCCCAGCATTTT
D: NA
J: TRBJ1-5
size: NA
V: TRBV6-1

CDR3: CAWSDLTGSNYGYTF
DNA: TGTGCCTGGAGTGACCTAACAGGGAGTAACTATGGCTACACCTTC
D: NA
J: TRBJ1-2
size: NA
V: TRBV30

CDR3: CASSSQKNTEAFF
DNA: TGTGCCAGCAGTTCCCAGAAGAACACTGAAGCTTTCTTT
D: NA
J: TRBJ1-1
size: NA
V: TRBV6-5

CDR3: CASSLEMNSNQPQHF
DNA: TGTGCCAGCAGCCTCGAAATGAATAGCAATCAGCCCCAGCATTTT
D: NA
J: TRBJ1-5
size: NA
V: TRBV28

CDR3: CASSSLGGIGETQYF
DNA: TGTGCCAGCAGTTCTTTGGGAGGGATCGGGGAGACCCAGTACTTC
D: TRBD2
J: TRBJ2-5
size: NA
V: TRBV28

CDR3: CASSQDLKGDRGAGYTF
DNA: TGTGCCAGCAGCCAAGATCTAAAGGGGGACAGGGGGGCTGGCTACACCTTC
D: TRBD1
J: TRBJ1-2
size: NA
V: TRBV14

CDR3: CASSLDGRAQETQYF
DNA: TGTGCCAGCAGCTTAGATGGCAGAGCTCAAGAGACCCAGTACTTC
D: NA
J: TRBJ2-5
size: NA
V: TRBV11-2

CDR3: CASSQGSYNEQFF
DNA: TGTGCCAGCAGCCAGGGTAGCTACAATGAGCAGTTCTTC
D: NA
J: TRBJ2-1
size: NA
V: TRBV11-2

CDR3: CASSTGRGGGETQYF
DNA: TGTGCCAGTAGTACTGGTCGGGGTGGAGGAGAGACCCAGTACTTC
D: NA
J: TRBJ2-5
size: few
V: TRBV19

CDR3: CASSGTATNYGYTF
DNA: TGTGCCAGCAGTGGGACAGCGACTAACTATGGCTACACCTTC
D: TRBD1
J: TRBJ1-2
size: NA
V: TRBV27

CDR3: CASSLKSAGELFF
DNA: TGCGCCAGCAGCTTGAAATCGGCCGGGGAGCTGTTTTTT
D: NA
J: TRBJ2-2
size: few
V: TRBV5-1

CDR3: CAWNRNEKLFF
DNA: TGTGCCTGGAACAGGAATGAAAAACTGTTTTTT
D: NA
J: TRBJ1-4
size: NA
V: TRBV30

CDR3: CASSPTNSYEQYF
DNA: TGTGCCAGCAGCCCGACTAACTCCTACGAGCAGTACTTC
D: NA
J: TRBJ2-7
size: NA
V: TRBV5-4

CDR3: CASSSFETGDYGYTF
DNA: TGTGCCAGCAGTTCATTTGAGACAGGTGATTATGGCTACACCTTC
D: NA
J: TRBJ1-2
size: NA
V: TRBV11-2

CDR3: CASSQEEGRGNYGYTF
DNA: TGCGCCAGCAGCCAAGAGGAGGGGCGGGGGAACTATGGCTACACCTTC
D: NA
J: TRBJ1-2
size: NA
V: TRBV4-1

CDR3: CASSQGGTLNEKLFF
DNA: TGTGCCAGCAGCCAGGGGGGGACGCTTAATGAAAAACTGTTTTTT
D: NA
J: TRBJ1-4
size: NA
V: TRBV21-1

CDR3: CASSARDQGTGINYGYTF
DNA: TGTGCCAGTAGTGCCCGGGACCAGGGTACCGGGATTAACTATGGCTACACCTTC
D: NA
J: TRBJ1-2
size: NA
V: TRBV19

CDR3: CASSIAALTGNRSPLHF
DNA: TGTGCCAGTAGTATCGCAGCCCTGACAGGGAATCGCTCACCCCTCCACTTT
D: TRBD1
J: TRBJ1-6
size: NA
V: TRBV19

CDR3: CASSTRQGRRGGYTF
DNA: TGTGCCAGCAGCACACGACAGGGCAGGCGCGGTGGCTACACCTTC
D: TRBD1
J: TRBJ1-2
size: NA
V: TRBV7-9

CDR3: CASSWTGSYEQYF
DNA: TGTGCCAGCAGTTGGACAGGCTCCTACGAGCAGTACTTC
D: TRBD1
J: TRBJ2-7
size: NA
V: TRBV7-3

CDR3: CASSPRGMIYNEQFF
DNA: TGTGCCAGCAGCCCCAGGGGGATGATCTACAATGAGCAGTTCTTC
D: TRBD1
J: TRBJ2-1
size: NA
V: TRBV7-8

CDR3: CASSPGIQSGGYTF
DNA: TGTGCCAGTAGTCCAGGGATTCAATCGGGAGGCTACACCTTC
D: NA
J: TRBJ1-2
size: NA
V: TRBV19

CDR3: CASSYAPGPLFF
DNA: TGTGCCAGCAGTTACGCTCCGGGACCCTTGTTCTTC
D: NA
J: TRBJ2-1
size: NA
V: TRBV6-5